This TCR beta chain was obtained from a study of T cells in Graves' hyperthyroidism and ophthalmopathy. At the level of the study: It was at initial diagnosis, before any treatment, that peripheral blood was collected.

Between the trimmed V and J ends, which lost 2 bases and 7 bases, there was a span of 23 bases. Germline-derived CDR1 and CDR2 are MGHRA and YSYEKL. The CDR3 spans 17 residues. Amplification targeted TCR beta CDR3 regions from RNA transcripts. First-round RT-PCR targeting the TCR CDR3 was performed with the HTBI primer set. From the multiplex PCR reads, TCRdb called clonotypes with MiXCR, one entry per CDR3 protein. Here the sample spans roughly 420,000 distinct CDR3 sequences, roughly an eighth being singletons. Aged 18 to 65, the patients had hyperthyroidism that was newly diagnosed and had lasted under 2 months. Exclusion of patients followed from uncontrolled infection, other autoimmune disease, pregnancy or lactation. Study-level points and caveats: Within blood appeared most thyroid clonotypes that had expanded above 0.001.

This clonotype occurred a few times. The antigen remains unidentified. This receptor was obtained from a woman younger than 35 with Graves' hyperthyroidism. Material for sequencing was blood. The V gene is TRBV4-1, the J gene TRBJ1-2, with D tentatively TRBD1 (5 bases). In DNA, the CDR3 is TGCGCCAGCAGCCAACCTATCAATATCGGGGGAAAGGGTGGCTACACCTTC. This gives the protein CASSQPINIGGKGGYTF.